These T cell receptor beta chains were read from a single sample in a study of cytomegalovirus exposure and HLA in healthy donors. Clones were sequenced by immunoSEQ multiplex PCR, and TCRdb holds only the in-frame ones, with some missing. The sample records more than 110,000 clones, 70% to 80% being singletons. The sequenced sample was PBMCs. The origin of the receptors is a man in his late teens or twenties in good health and CMV-seronegative. Both conserved end residues are part of each CDR3. The D gene is left open where the match is weak. Clone size is shown for a subset of rows, as once, few, many or a class of expanded clone.

NA,TRBJ1-1,TRBV6-5,TRBD1,TGTGCCAGCAGTTACAGCGGACAGGGGAACACTGAAGCTTTCTTT,CASSYSGQGNTEAFF
NA,TRBJ1-5,TRBV30,NA,TGTGCCTGGAGTCCACAGGGTCAGCCCCAGCATTTT,CAWSPQGQPQHF
NA,TRBJ2-1,TRBV28,TRBD2,TGTGCCAGCCCCTCGGGGCGGGGGGGTTCCAATGAGCAGTTCTTC,CASPSGRGGSNEQFF
NA,TRBJ2-7,TRBV6-5,NA,TGTGCCAGCAGTTACGGAATGGGGACATACGAGCAGTACTTC,CASSYGMGTYEQYF
NA,TRBJ2-2,TRBV13,NA,TGTGCCAGCCGATTCTCGGGTAACACCGGGGAGCTGTTTTTT,CASRFSGNTGELFF
once,TRBJ2-2,TRBV4-2,NA,TGTGCCAGCAGCCAAGATAATCAGGTTTTGACCGGGGAGCTGTTTTTT,CASSQDNQVLTGELFF
NA,TRBJ1-5,TRBV10-1,NA,TGCGCCAGCAGTGAGTCAGCCCAGCCCCAGCATTTT,CASSESAQPQHF
NA,TRBJ1-1,TRBV7-2,NA,TGTGCCAGCAGCTTAACTGGACAGTTGAACACTGAAGCTTTCTTT,CASSLTGQLNTEAFF
NA,TRBJ2-5,TRBV7-9,TRBD1,TGTGCCAGCAGCTTGACCGGGACAGGGGAAGAGACCCAGTACTTC,CASSLTGTGEETQYF
NA,TRBJ1-1,TRBV6-6,NA,TGTGCCAGCACCGACGGACAGAATCTGAACACTGAAGCTTTCTTT,CASTDGQNLNTEAFF
few,TRBJ1-4,TRBV7-2,TRBD1,TGTGCCAGCAGCGTACAGGGGCGCGGTGAAAAACTGTTTTTT,CASSVQGRGEKLFF
NA,TRBJ2-7,TRBV6-1,NA,TGTGCCAGCAGTGAAGAATGGTCCTCCTACGAGCAGTACTTC,CASSEEWSSYEQYF
NA,TRBJ2-7,TRBV27,TRBD2,TGTGCCAGCGGGAGGTATAGAGCGGGGGGGCCGGCAGGCGAGCAGTACTTC,CASGRYRAGGPAGEQYF
NA,TRBJ2-1,TRBV4-2,NA,TGTGCCAGCAGCCAAGAAGGGGGGGCAAATTCCTACAATGAGCAGTTCTTC,CASSQEGGANSYNEQFF
NA,TRBJ2-2,TRBV20-1,NA,TGCAGTGCTAGTACGGCCGGGGAGCTGTTTTTT,CSASTAGELFF
NA,TRBJ1-1,TRBV7-9,TRBD1,TGTGCCAGCAGCCCGACTCCGGGACAGCCGAACACTGAAGCTTTCTTT,CASSPTPGQPNTEAFF
NA,TRBJ2-7,TRBV13,NA,TGTGCCAGCAGTTTCCTAACTGCCTCCTACGAGCAGTACTTC,CASSFLTASYEQYF
NA,TRBJ1-1,TRBV19,NA,TGTGCCGAATGCAACGTGGGGGGGGCGTCTGAAGCTTTCTTT,CAECNVGGASEAFF
few,TRBJ2-5,TRBV29-1,TRBD1,TGCAGCGTTCTGGTTGGACAGGGCAAAGAGACCCAGTACTTC,CSVLVGQGKETQYF
few,TRBJ2-3,TRBV27,NA,TGTGCCAGCAGCTTACAGTATTCCTCGAACAGTGATGAGGGGTATTTT,CASSLQYSSNSDEGYF
NA,TRBJ2-2,TRBV5-6,NA,TGTGCCAGCAGCTTTGGGGAGCAGGGGGGCACCGGGGAGCTGTTTTTT,CASSFGEQGGTGELFF
NA,TRBJ1-3,TRBV7-9,NA,TGTGCCAGCAGCTTAGGGGAGACAACTGGAAACACCATATATTTT,CASSLGETTGNTIYF
NA,TRBJ2-7,TRBV5-1,TRBD1,TGCGCCAGCAGTCAGTTCGGGACAGCCCTCTCCTACGAGCAGTACTTC,CASSQFGTALSYEQYF
NA,TRBJ2-2,TRBV6-8,NA,TGTGCCAGCAAAAGGACAGATCCCCCGAACACCGGGGAGCTGTTTTTT,CASKRTDPPNTGELFF
NA,TRBJ1-1,TRBV5-1,NA,TGCGCCAGCAGCTCTCGGGGGAACACTGAAGCTTTCTTT,CASSSRGNTEAFF
NA,TRBJ2-2,TRBV15,TRBD2,TGTGCCACCCGGCTCCAGCGGGAGGGCACCGGGGAGCTGTTTTTT,CATRLQREGTGELFF
NA,TRBJ1-4,TRBV30,NA,TGTGCCTGGACCGACTTCAGCGGGACGGATGAAAAACTGTTTTTT,CAWTDFSGTDEKLFF
NA,TRBJ2-1,TRBV2,NA,TGTGCCAGCAGTGCCGAGGGATCCAATGAGCAGTTCTTC,CASSAEGSNEQFF
NA,TRBJ1-2,TRBV6-5,NA,TGTGCCAGCAGCCCCTCGGAGACCCTAGGCTACACCTTC,CASSPSETLGYTF
few,TRBJ2-5,TRBV7-9,TRBD2,TGTGCCAGCAGCTTAGGGGCTAGCGGGGGTTTATCGACCCAGTACTTC,CASSLGASGGLSTQYF
NA,TRBJ1-1,TRBV6-6,TRBD1,TGTGCCAGCAGCTTCCGGGACAGGGGTTTAGCTTTCTTT,CASSFRDRGLAFF
NA,TRBJ1-6,TRBV6-1,TRBD1,TGTGCCAGCAGTGCTATATTGGACAGGGCCCTTTATAATTCCCCCCTCCACTTT,CASSAILDRALYNSPLHF
NA,TRBJ2-3,TRBV27,TRBD1,TGTGCCAGCAGTTTATTCGGACAGGGCAGCACAGATACGCAGTATTTT,CASSLFGQGSTDTQYF
NA,TRBJ2-2,TRBV9,NA,TGTGCCAGCAGCGTACTTAGTAGATCCACCGGGGAGCTGTTTTTT,CASSVLSRSTGELFF
NA,TRBJ2-1,TRBV10-1,NA,TGCGCCAGCAGTCCGTTAGCGGCCCGTAATGAGCAGTTCTTC,CASSPLAARNEQFF
NA,TRBJ1-5,TRBV5-1,NA,TGCGCCAGCAGCTTGACGGGAGGGAGCAATCAGCCCCAGCATTTT,CASSLTGGSNQPQHF
NA,TRBJ2-1,TRBV5-1,TRBD2,TGCGCCAGCAGCTTCGGGGGGGCCCGCAATGAGCAGTTCTTC,CASSFGGARNEQFF
once,TRBJ1-2,TRBV7-7,TRBD1,TGTGCCAGCAGATTCCCGTTCAGGGGGTACTATGGCTACACCTTC,CASRFPFRGYYGYTF
few,TRBJ2-3,TRBV30,NA,TGTGCCTGGACTAGCGGCACAGATACGCAGTATTTT,CAWTSGTDTQYF
NA,TRBJ2-7,TRBV4-1,TRBD1,TGCGCCAGCAGCCAAGCACTTGGACAGGGGGTTTACGAGCAGTACTTC,CASSQALGQGVYEQYF
NA,TRBJ1-2,TRBV5-5,TRBD1,TGTGCCAGCAGCTTGGGACAGGGGAATGGCTACACCTTC,CASSLGQGNGYTF
few,TRBJ2-3,TRBV7-3,TRBD2,TGTGCCAGCAGTCGAACTGGCGGGGGGGCGACAGATACGCAGTATTTT,CASSRTGGGATDTQYF
NA,TRBJ1-2,TRBV19,NA,TGTGCCAGTAGTATAGAGGGCTCCGTCTATGGCTACACCTTC,CASSIEGSVYGYTF
NA,TRBJ2-7,TRBV28,NA,TGTGCCAGCAGTTCCCCCACCGTGGGAGGTGGCGACTTC,CASSSPTVGGGDF
NA,TRBJ2-4,TRBV25-1,NA,TGTGCCAGCAGTGAATCATCGTCAGGGGATGCCAAAAACATTCAGTACTTC,CASSESSSGDAKNIQYF
NA,TRBJ2-3,TRBV5-1,NA,TGCGCCAGCAGCTTGGGACAAAATACGCAGTATTTT,CASSLGQNTQYF